The 23 T cell receptor beta chains reported below all come from one sample, sequenced in a study of OX40 agonist ivuxolimab in advanced cancers. The table came from immunoSEQ multiplex PCR; TCRdb's copy has only in-frame clones and leaves some out. This table holds 65,000 to 75,000 clones, roughly 85% found once. The source material was CD4+ or CD8+ T cells sorted from blood, sampled in a trial of the OX40 agonist ivuxolimab. The receptor source for this set is an adult with an advanced solid tumor such as melanoma, head and neck, liver or kidney cancer.

The J gene is TRBJ2-3, the V gene TRBV7-3, with D uncertain. Trimming pared 1 base from V and 3 bases from J, leaving 11 bases between. This CDR3 has 15 amino acids. Germline values: CDR1 SGHTA, CDR2 FQGTGA. This CDR3 is CASSLKGSPTDTQYF. Here the CDR3 DNA reads TGTGCCAGCAGCTTAAAGGGTTCCCCGACAGATACGCAGTATTTT.

The V gene is TRBV7-9, the J gene TRBJ1-1; no clear D gene. Looked up from germline, CDR1 is SEHNR and CDR2 is FQNEAQ (reference sequence). The CDR3 is 14 residues long. Trimming removed 0 bases from V and 4 bases from J, with 9 bases in between. CDR3 in amino acids: CASSLAEGSTEAFF. The CDR3 coding sequence is TGTGCCAGCAGCTTAGCGGAGGGTTCCACTGAAGCTTTCTTT.

The chain uses TRBV4-1 and TRBJ2-5, with 10 bases that match TRBD2. This CDR3 region has 16 residues. V shed 5 bases, J shed 1 base, and the junction held 7 bases outside the gene matches. Germline loops: CDR1 MGHRA, CDR2 YSYEKL. This chain's CDR3 is CASSTRTSGAQETQYF. The DNA of the CDR3 is TGCGCCAGCAGCACCCGGACTAGCGGAGCCCAAGAGACCCAGTACTTC.

This clone has only a few counts. One end of the junction does not line up with germline, which may come from a read error. J is TRBJ2-5 and V is TRBV5-4, with 13 bases matching TRBD2. Germline V CDR1 and CDR2: SGHNT, YYREEE (reference sequence). The CDR3 extends over 16 amino acids. The CDR3 bases are TGTGCCAGCAGTTTGGGACTAGCGGGGTCCCAAGAGACCCAGTACTTC. This gives the protein CASSLGLAGSQETQYF.

V and J are TRBV4-1 and TRBJ2-7; 7 bases line up with TRBD1. V shed 4 bases and J 4 bases; nucleotides not matched to a gene: 10. CDR1 and CDR2 from the germline V gene are MGHRA and YSYEKL. The CDR3 totals 15 residues. The CDR3 coding sequence is TGCGCCAGCAGCCGAGACACAGGGGTTGCGTACGAGCAGTACGTC. Translation gives CASSRDTGVAYEQYV.

The chain carries TRBV19 and TRBJ1-4, with 7 nucleotides matching TRBD1. Germline CDR1 and CDR2: LNHDA and SQIVND (reference sequence). This CDR3 comprises 13 residues. Trimming at V came to 5 bases and at J to 7 bases, leaving 4 bases not matched to a gene. Written as DNA, the CDR3 is TGTGCCAGTAGTTCAGGGGGAAGTGAAAAACTGTTTTTT. It translates to CASSSGGSEKLFF.

The J gene is TRBJ1-2, the V gene TRBV21-1; the D call of TRBD1 is as the table states it, not checked on the DNA. TRBV21-1 is labeled a pseudogene. This CDR3 contains 13 residues. The CDR3 DNA follows: TGTGCCAGCAGCAAAGGGACAGGGTGCGGCTACACCTTC. This encodes CASSKGTGCGYTF.

The chain uses TRBV6-5 and TRBJ1-3; no clear D. V lost 2 bases and J lost 4, with 12 bases in between. The CDR3 is 15 amino acids. From germline, CDR1 is MNHEY and CDR2 SVGAGI. CDR3 sequence reads: CASSYGGPGGNTIYF. DNA for the CDR3: TGTGCCAGCAGTTACGGCGGCCCTGGGGGAAACACCATATATTTT.

V usage is TRBV6-1 and J usage is TRBJ1-5, with 11 bases aligning to TRBD1. This CDR3 is 16 amino acids long. Germline CDR1 and CDR2: MNHNS and SASEGT. The J segment lost 7 bases and the V segment lost 2 bases, leaving 7 bases of the junction unmatched. The CDR3 nucleotides read TGTGCCAGCAGTGAAAAGGGACAGGGGGGCGGACAGCCCCAGCATTTT. Translation gives CASSEKGQGGGQPQHF.

The rearrangement joins TRBV11-3 to TRBJ2-3, with TRBD2 matching 9 bases. The CDR3 contains 15 residues. From germline, CDR1 is SGHNT and CDR2 YENEEA. With 2 bases clipped from V and 4 bases from J, the junction kept 4 bases outside the gene matches. CDR3 nucleotide sequence: TGTGCCAGCAGCTTAAGGCGGGGGGGCGCAGATACGCAGTATTTT. Its translation: CASSLRRGGADTQYF.

This clone was seen just once. This chain joins TRBV6-5 and TRBJ2-3; the match to TRBD2 covers 8 bases. The CDR3 loop spans 14 amino acids. From germline, CDR1 is MNHEY and CDR2 SVGAGI. With 7 bases clipped from V and 4 bases from J, the junction kept 7 bases outside the gene matches. CDR3 DNA sequence: TGTGCCAGCAACGAACCGGGACTAGCAGATACGCAGTATTTT. It encodes CASNEPGLADTQYF.

The genes are TRBV5-1 and TRBJ2-3; 12 nucleotides agree with TRBD2. CDR3 length: 17 amino acids. Germline trimming cut 2 bases from V and 5 bases from J; bases unmatched to any gene: 9. Germline V lookup: CDR1 SGHRS, CDR2 YFSETQ. CDR3: CASSFGPSGGAEDTQYF. The CDR3 DNA reads TGCGCCAGCAGCTTTGGGCCTAGCGGGGGGGCCGAAGATACGCAGTATTTT.

The V and J genes are TRBV7-6 and TRBJ2-1; D unclear. The CDR3 has 13 amino acids. CDR1 and CDR2 from the germline V gene are SGHVS and FNYEAQ. Trimming shortened V by 5 bases and J by 6 bases, and 11 bases separated the two germline ends. The CDR3 sequence: CASSLGSANEQFF. The CDR3 DNA reads as TGTGCCAGCAGCCTAGGGTCGGCCAATGAGCAGTTCTTC.

The chain uses TRBV6-4 and TRBJ1-1; 7 bases map to TRBD1. This CDR3 spans 16 amino acids. Trimming took 2 bases from V and 5 from J; bases not matched to a gene: 11. CDR1 MRHNA and CDR2 SNTAGT come from the germline V gene. CDR3 in amino acids: CASSDPGQDPDTEAFF. The CDR3 DNA sequence: TGTGCCAGCAGTGACCCCGGACAGGATCCAGATACTGAAGCTTTCTTT.

The CDR3: CASSEAGVYEQYV. DNA of the CDR3: TGTGCCAGCAGTGAAGCGGGGGTCTACGAGCAGTACGTC. This chain connects TRBV6-1 to TRBJ2-7; tentatively, D is TRBD1 or TRBD2 (5 bases each). V lost 0 bases and J 3 bases, leaving 6 bases between the germline ends. CDR3 length: 13 residues. The germline V gene has CDR1 MNHNS and CDR2 SASEGT.

The genes are TRBV27 and TRBJ1-2, with D possibly being TRBD1 (6 bases). The CDR3 contains 17 residues. Trimming stripped 2 bases from V and 0 bases from J, with 16 bases between. Germline V gene sequence: CDR1 MNHEY, CDR2 SMNVEV (reference sequence). In nucleotides, the CDR3 is TGTGCCAGCAGTTTACTGGCAGGGGCCCAAGCTAACTATGGCTACACCTTC. It codes for CASSLLAGAQANYGYTF.

The chain is built from TRBV19 and TRBJ1-5; possibly TRBD1 for D (5 bases). Trimming took 10 bases from V and 3 from J, leaving 16 bases between them. The CDR3 contains 14 residues. Germline V gives CDR1 LNHDA, CDR2 SQIVND (reference sequence). The CDR3 DNA follows: TGTGCCATCGGGGGACGGGGGAACAATCAGCCCCAGCATTTT. Translating it yields CAIGGRGNNQPQHF.

V and J are TRBV7-2 and TRBJ1-3; D gene unclear. This CDR3 region has 14 residues. The germline V gene has CDR1 SGHTA and CDR2 FQGNSA. The ends were cut back, 6 bases at V and 2 bases at J, with 11 bases in the middle. The CDR3 DNA is TGTGCCAGCAGTCCCGTTACGGCTGGAAACACCATATATTTT. Translated: CASSPVTAGNTIYF.

V gene TRBV5-4 combines with J gene TRBJ2-1; D unclear. CDR1 and CDR2 (germline): SGHNT, YYREEE (reference sequence). The ends were cut back, 2 bases at V and 4 bases at J, with 13 bases in the middle. CDR3 length: 15 residues. The chain's CDR3 is CASSFRVLGYNEQFF. The CDR3, as DNA: TGTGCCAGCAGCTTCCGGGTCCTAGGGTACAATGAGCAGTTCTTC.

The chain links TRBV30 to TRBJ2-3; 8 nucleotides line up with TRBD2. Germline V lookup: CDR1 GTSNPN, CDR2 SVGIG (reference sequence). The CDR3 sequence is 14 residues long. The trim removed 5 bases at V and 2 bases at J, leaving 6 bases unmatched. In DNA form, the CDR3 reads TGTGCCTGGGGGACGGGGGGGGCCACAGATACGCAGTATTTT. Its protein product is CAWGTGGATDTQYF. The full variable domain, in which reference TRBV30 and TRBJ2-3 provide the parts outside the CDR3, is SQTIHQWPATLVQPVGSPLSLECTVEGTSNPNLYWYRQAAGRGLQLLFYSVGIGQISSEVPQNLSASRPQDRQFILSSKKLLLSDSGFYLCAWGTGGATDTQYFGPGTRLTVL.

The chain links TRBV6-5 to TRBJ2-7, with TRBD1 identical over 7 bases. CDR1 is MNHEY, CDR2 SVGAGI, per germline. Trimming took 4 bases from V and 13 from J; bases not matched to a gene: 7. The CDR3 runs to 11 residues. In nucleotides, the CDR3 is TGTGCCAGCAGTTTTGGGGGACAGCCTTACTTC. This sequence encodes CASSFGGQPYF.

The chain employs TRBV4-2 and TRBJ1-2, with D perhaps TRBD1 (5 bases). Germline loops: CDR1 LGHNA, CDR2 YNFKEQ. V lost 0 bases and J lost 4, with 12 bases in between. The CDR3 length is 15 residues. The CDR3 loop reads CASSQDQGGVYGYTF. The CDR3 DNA is TGTGCCAGCAGCCAAGACCAAGGAGGGGTCTATGGCTACACCTTC.

The CDR3 DNA sequence: TGTGCCAGCAGTTACTCATCGGGGGGACTTTACAATGAGCAGTTCTTC. Protein: CASSYSSGGLYNEQFF. The J gene is TRBJ2-1, the V gene TRBV6-6; TRBD2 matches 7 bases. This CDR3 is built from 16 residues. Germline loops: CDR1 MNHNY, CDR2 SVGAGI (reference sequence). V was clipped by 0 bases and J by 4 bases; unmatched bases: 6.